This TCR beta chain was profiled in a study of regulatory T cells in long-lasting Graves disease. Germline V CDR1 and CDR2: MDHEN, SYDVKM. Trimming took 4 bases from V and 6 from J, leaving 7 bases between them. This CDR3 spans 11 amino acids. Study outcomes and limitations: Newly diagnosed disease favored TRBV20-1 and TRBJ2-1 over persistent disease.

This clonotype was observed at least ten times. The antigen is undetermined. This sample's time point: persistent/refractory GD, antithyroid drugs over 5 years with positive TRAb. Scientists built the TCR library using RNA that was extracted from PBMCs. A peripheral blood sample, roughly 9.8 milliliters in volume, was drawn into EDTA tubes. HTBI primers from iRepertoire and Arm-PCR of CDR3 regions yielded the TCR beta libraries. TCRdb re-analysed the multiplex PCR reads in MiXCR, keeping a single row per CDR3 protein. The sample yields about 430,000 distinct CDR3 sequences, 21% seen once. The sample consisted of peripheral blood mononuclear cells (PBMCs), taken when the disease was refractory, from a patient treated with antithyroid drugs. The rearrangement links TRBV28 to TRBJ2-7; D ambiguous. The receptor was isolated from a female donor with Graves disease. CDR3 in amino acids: CASSWSAEQYF. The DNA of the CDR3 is TGTGCCAGCAGTTGGTCTGCCGAGCAGTACTTC.